One T cell receptor beta chain is described in this entry. Method: immunoSEQ multiplex PCR; TCRdb's copy keeps in-frame clones and lacks some. Here the sample spans roughly 2,000,000 clones, around 93% being singletons. Naive CD8 cells lacked CD45RO, underwent positive selection for CCR7 and left out terminally differentiated effector memory CD45RA+ cells. The data originate from a study of shared clonotypes between healthy human individuals. This TCR was recovered from a man between 18 and 29 years old in good health. Some clones in this sample may be carry-over from other donors' samples. The sequenced material came from naive CD8+ T cells from PBMCs.

This CDR3 reads CASSIDKAGAIGYTF. DNA of the CDR3: TGTGCCAGTAGTATAGATAAGGCAGGGGCGATTGGCTACACCTTC. The rearrangement joins TRBV19 to TRBJ1-2; tentative D call: TRBD1 (6 bases). This CDR3 region has 15 residues. With 0 bases removed from V and 7 bases from J, the gap between germline ends came to 15 bases. The germline gives CDR1 LNHDA, CDR2 SQIVND (reference sequence).